Listed here are 15 T cell receptor beta chains from one sample, sequenced in a study of CD8+ T cells in alopecia areata. Investigators isolated RNA and reverse transcribed it into cDNA to act as the sequencing template. Generated by immunoSEQ multiplex PCR, the TCRdb table keeps only in-frame clones and is missing some. The data contain around 82,000 clones, 51% of them seen just once; the ten biggest clones take up around 5%. What was sequenced was NKG2D-high CD8+ T cells sorted from blood. The origin of the receptors is a human donor with alopecia areata.

This clone came up a few times. The J gene is TRBJ2-7, the V gene TRBV27; D is uncertain. With 3 bases removed from V and 1 base from J, the gap between germline ends came to 13 bases. The CDR3 is 15 residues long. In germline, CDR1 is MNHEY, CDR2 SMNVEV (reference sequence). DNA for the CDR3: TGTGCCAGCAGTTTTCTGCTTTCCCCGTCCTACGAGCAGTACTTC. Translated, it gives CASSFLLSPSYEQYF.

This chain joins TRBV7-9 and TRBJ2-7; maybe TRBD1 (6 bases). Trimming pared 5 bases from V and 1 base from J, leaving 9 bases between. The V gene's germline CDR1 is SEHNR and CDR2 FQNEAQ (reference sequence). CDR3 length: 13 amino acids. The CDR3 reads CASSSRGSYEQYF. CDR3 nucleotide sequence: TGTGCCAGCAGCAGCAGGGGTTCCTACGAGCAGTACTTC.

A word on this clone: A read error may produce the germline difference seen at one junction end. CDR3 in amino acids: CAITPPVRTDTQYF. CDR3 DNA: TGTGCCATCACTCCCCCAGTCCGCACGGATACGCAGTATTTT. The V gene is TRBV2, the J gene TRBJ2-3; no firm D call. The CDR3 runs 14 residues. The germline V gene has CDR1 SNHLY and CDR2 FYNNEI.

A few counts support this clone. The V gene is TRBV19, the J gene TRBJ1-1; D is unclear. V gave up 7 bases and J gave up 5 bases, with 14 bases separating them. The CDR3 sequence is 13 residues long. Germline V gives CDR1 LNHDA, CDR2 SQIVND (reference sequence). The CDR3 DNA sequence: TGTGCCAGTACTCCTCCTGCAGGAACTGAAGCTTTCTTT. It codes for CASTPPAGTEAFF.

The chain recombines TRBV20-1 with TRBJ2-7, with 8 bases aligning to TRBD1. Losses at the gene ends were 4 bases for V and 9 bases for J; bases not matched to a gene: 5. Germline V lookup: CDR1 DFQATT, CDR2 SNEGSKA (reference sequence). CDR3 length: 11 amino acids. In DNA, the CDR3 is TGCAGTGCTACACAGGGGGTGGTGCAGTACTTC. Residues: CSATQGVVQYF.

The chain carries TRBV19 and TRBJ2-1; D remains unclear. Germline V gene data show CDR1 as LNHDA and CDR2 as SQIVND (reference sequence). The CDR3 is 11 residues long. The V and J ends lost 2 bases and 8 bases respectively, with 4 bases between them. CDR3 sequence reads: CASSITDEQFF. CDR3 DNA sequence: TGTGCCAGTAGTATAACGGATGAGCAGTTCTTC.

The V gene is TRBV4-1, the J gene TRBJ2-1; D is unresolved. This CDR3 region has 17 residues. Trimming cost V 4 bases and J 0 bases, with 16 bases left between them. CDR1 MGHRA and CDR2 YSYEKL come from the germline V gene. The CDR3 sequence is CASSRAPPESSYNEQFF. The CDR3 nucleotides read TGCGCCAGCAGCCGGGCCCCCCCAGAGAGCTCCTACAATGAGCAGTTCTTC.

The chain is built from TRBV5-1 and TRBJ2-7, with TRBD1 matching 9 bases. With 5 bases clipped from V and 6 bases from J, the junction kept 21 bases outside the gene matches. Looked up from germline, CDR1 is SGHRS and CDR2 is YFSETQ. This CDR3 is built from 18 residues. CDR3 bases: TGCGCCAGCAGGAGGACAGGGGATGACACGTACTCAAGGGGCGAGCAGTACTTC. Translation gives CASRRTGDDTYSRGEQYF.

The chain recombines TRBV7-2 with TRBJ2-1; no clear D gene. The germline V gene encodes CDR1 SGHTA and CDR2 FQGNSA. The CDR3 extends over 14 amino acids. The V gene lost 10 bases and the J gene lost 4 bases, with 17 bases spanning the gap. The CDR3 sequence is CATLDQYLYNEQFF. CDR3 DNA sequence: TGTGCCACCCTGGACCAATACTTATACAATGAGCAGTTCTTC.

This clone was detected a few times. The J gene is TRBJ2-3, the V gene TRBV29-1, with 11 positions matching TRBD2. CDR3 length: 14 residues. V lost 7 bases to trimming and J lost 1 base; unmatched junction nucleotides: 4. Per the germline V gene, CDR1 is SQVTM and CDR2 is ANQGSEA. CDR3 sequence reads: CSAELAGGTDTQYF. For the CDR3, the DNA is TGCAGCGCCGAACTAGCGGGAGGCACAGATACGCAGTATTTT.

The gene calls are TRBV29-1 and TRBJ2-7; D possibly corresponds to TRBD1 (5 bases). CDR1 is SQVTM and CDR2 is ANQGSEA in the germline V gene. V lost 6 bases, J lost 5 bases, and 11 bases lay in between. The CDR3 contains 11 residues. CDR3 in amino acids: CSVSQDNEQYF. The DNA for the CDR3 is TGCAGCGTATCGCAGGACAACGAGCAGTACTTC.

The chain links TRBV7-9 to TRBJ2-7; TRBD2 matches 14 bases. CDR3 size: 15 residues. CDR1 is SEHNR and CDR2 is FQNEAQ in the germline V gene (reference sequence). With 4 bases clipped from V and 7 bases from J, the junction kept 6 bases outside the gene matches. DNA for the CDR3: TGTGCCAGCAGCTCACCGGGACTAGCGGGAGAGGAGCAGTACTTC. Its translation is CASSSPGLAGEEQYF.

CDR3 coding DNA: TGTGCCAGCAGTGAACCGGGACAGTACACAGATACGCAGTATTTT. Protein sequence: CASSEPGQYTDTQYF. The rearrangement links TRBV2 to TRBJ2-3, with 7 positions matching TRBD1. The J segment lost 2 bases and the V segment lost 2 bases, leaving 4 bases of the junction unmatched. Germline CDR1 reads SNHLY; CDR2 reads FYNNEI. CDR3 length equals 15 residues.

This clone occurred a few times. The gene calls are TRBV4-1 and TRBJ2-7, with D perhaps matching TRBD2 (6 bases). V was clipped by 6 bases and J by 3 bases, with 6 bases between them. Germline V gene data show CDR1 as MGHRA and CDR2 as YSYEKL. This CDR3 has 11 amino acids. CDR3 in DNA: TGCGCCAGCAGGGGAGGCTACGAGCAGTACTTC. Its protein product is CASRGGYEQYF.

This clone was detected once. The V gene is TRBV7-9, the J gene TRBJ2-7; 10 bases match TRBD1. The CDR3 spans 15 residues. Germline V gene data show CDR1 as SEHNR and CDR2 as FQNEAQ (reference sequence). Trimming at V came to 3 bases and at J to 7 bases, leaving 9 bases not matched to a gene. The CDR3 bases are TGTGCCAGCAGCTTCGGACAGGGGGAGTTCATAGAGCAGTACTTC. Protein: CASSFGQGEFIEQYF.